These 20 T cell receptor beta chains originate from one sample sequenced in a study of spatial heterogeneity in lung cancer. The antigens of these receptors remain unknown. Study-wide points: The number of expanded tumor alpha and beta chains correlated with mutation number.

Specified time point: sample taken at primary tumor resection. TCRdb ran MiXCR on the 5' RACE reads and lists one entry per CDR3 protein. The table includes 15,000 to 20,000 distinct CDR3 sequences, 8.5% to 10% detected once. The sample in question was lung tumor tissue, obtained at surgery. The origin of the receptors is a female donor with early-stage non-small cell lung cancer.

Many counts were recorded for this clonotype. Because this beta chain is a stray read in a library intended to capture alpha chains, its abundance should not be given much weight. The J gene is TRBJ1-4, the V gene TRBV28; TRBD1 matches at 8 bases. This CDR3 is 15 amino acids long. V lost 5 bases, J lost 5 bases, and 7 bases stayed unmatched. CDR1 and CDR2 (germline): MDHEN, SYDVKM. The CDR3 sequence is CASSPGGQDNEKLFF. The CDR3 DNA is TGTGCCAGCAGTCCCGGGGGACAGGACAATGAAAAACTGTTTTTT.

Concerning this clonotype itself: This clone may be a read error of a much larger clone one base away. A library prepared for alpha chains yielded this beta chain as an off-target read; its size is of little meaning. The gene calls are TRBV7-9 and TRBJ1-5; D not certain. V lost 5 bases, J lost 4 bases, and 9 bases lay in between. This CDR3 spans 13 amino acids. Germline assignment: CDR1 SEHNR and CDR2 FQNEAQ (reference sequence). The CDR3 loop is CASSETKNQPQHF. The CDR3 DNA is TGTGCCAGCAGCGAGACTAAGAATCAGCCCCAGCATTTT.

Only a few counts were recorded for this clonotype. In a library made to pick up alpha chains, this beta chain is a stray read with a size that means little. The chain joins TRBV6-1 to TRBJ2-7, with TRBD1 matching over 8 bases. The CDR3 spans 13 residues. Unmatched junction bases numbered 4, after V lost 4 bases and J lost 5 bases. Germline V gene sequence: CDR1 MNHNS, CDR2 SASEGT. The DNA of the CDR3 is TGTGCCAGCAGTGGTGACAGGGGCGACGAGCAGTACTTC. Its translation: CASSGDRGDEQYF.

Concerning this clonotype itself: Given a much more abundant clone one base away, this may be a read error. The library was built for alpha chains, so this beta chain is an off-target read and its size means little. The V and J genes are TRBV28 and TRBJ2-7; 7 bases map to TRBD1. Per the germline V gene, CDR1 is MDHEN and CDR2 is SYDVKM. The CDR3 sequence is 14 residues long. In DNA form, the CDR3 reads TGTGCCAGCAGTCTCGGACAGGTTAGCTACGACCAGTACTTC. The encoded protein is CASSLGQVSYDQYF.

With respect to this clonotype: This beta chain slipped into a library made for alpha chains as a stray read, so its size is not meaningful. The chain has TRBV4-1 and TRBJ1-6; 7 positions agree with TRBD1. Trimming took 4 bases from V and 8 from J; bases not matched to a gene: 8. The CDR3 loop spans 15 amino acids. Germline V gene data show CDR1 as MGHRA and CDR2 as YSYEKL. In nucleotides, the CDR3 is TGCGCCAGCAGCCCAGGGTACAGGGGCCATTCACCCCTCCACTTT. Its protein product is CASSPGYRGHSPLHF.

This clonotype was picked up a small number of times. This beta chain is a stray sequence in a library constructed for alpha chains; its clone size is not meaningful. The chain uses TRBV5-6 and TRBJ2-1; D ambiguous. V lost 0 bases to trimming and J lost 9 bases, with 4 bases between them. The CDR3 has 11 amino acids. Germline V gene data show CDR1 as SGHDT and CDR2 as YYEEEE. The CDR3 here is CASSLGFEQFF. The CDR3 DNA follows: TGTGCCAGCAGCTTGGGGTTTGAGCAGTTCTTC.

This clonotype was recorded many times. The library was prepared for alpha chains; this beta chain is a stray read, so its frequency means little. The CDR3 here is CASSTTPLNTGELFF. CDR3 DNA sequence: TGTGCCAGCAGTACTACACCCCTGAACACCGGGGAGCTGTTTTTT. The rearrangement links TRBV6-6 to TRBJ2-2; D not resolved. V was trimmed by 5 bases and J by 1 base, leaving 11 bases between them. This CDR3 is 15 amino acids long. CDR1 is MNHNY, CDR2 SVGAGI, per germline (reference sequence).

This clonotype was observed many times. In a library made to pick up alpha chains, this beta chain is a stray read with a size that means little. CDR3 nucleotide sequence: TGCAGCGTGACAGGGTTCGACGAGCAGTACTTC. The encoded protein is CSVTGFDEQYF. V and J are TRBV29-1 and TRBJ2-7, with 7 bases aligning to TRBD1. With V trimmed by 6 bases and J by 5 bases, 4 bases remained unmatched. The V gene's germline CDR1 is SQVTM and CDR2 ANQGSEA. CDR3 length: 11 amino acids.

This clonotype was counted many times. The library was designed around alpha chains, so this beta chain is a stray read whose abundance carries little weight. The CDR3 DNA reads TGTGCCAGCAGCCTGCTGGGGGGCCAAGAGACCCAGTACTTC. Translated, it gives CASSLLGGQETQYF. The J gene is TRBJ2-5, the V gene TRBV3-1; tentatively, D is TRBD2 (6 bases). There are 14 residues in the CDR3. V was clipped by 4 bases and J by 1 base, with 10 bases between them. From germline, CDR1 is LGHDT and CDR2 YNNKEL (reference sequence).

As regards this clonotype: Being off target in a library aimed at alpha chains, this beta chain has a size of little meaning. V usage is TRBV6-5 and J usage is TRBJ1-2; D remains ambiguous. Per germline, CDR1 MNHEY and CDR2 SVGAGI. Trimming shortened V by 6 bases and J by 7 bases, and 18 bases separated the two germline ends. This CDR3 has 14 residues. Written as DNA, the CDR3 is TGTGCCAGCAGCTCCGTTATGAGGATTCGTGGCTACACCTTC. It translates to CASSSVMRIRGYTF.

This clonotype was recorded many times. The size of this beta chain means little, since it is a stray read in a library made for alpha chains. The chain couples TRBV24-1 to TRBJ2-5; D ambiguous. The CDR3 length is 15 residues. The germline V gene has CDR1 KGHDR and CDR2 SFDVKD. V lost 4 bases and J 1 base, leaving 12 bases between the germline ends. This CDR3 is CATSDATNLQETQYF. CDR3 in DNA: TGTGCCACCAGTGACGCGACAAACCTCCAAGAGACCCAGTACTTC.

Turning to this clonotype: This beta chain appears as a stray read in a library generated for alpha chains; its size is not informative. The V gene is TRBV29-1, the J gene TRBJ2-3; TRBD2 aligns across 12 bases. The germline V gene encodes CDR1 SQVTM and CDR2 ANQGSEA. V lost 6 bases to trimming and J lost 4 bases; unmatched junction nucleotides: 14. The CDR3 spans 17 residues. This CDR3 is CSVGGLAGFVAADTQYF. Written as DNA, the CDR3 is TGCAGCGTCGGCGGACTAGCGGGGTTTGTAGCGGCAGATACGCAGTATTTT.

In its sample, this clonotype was seen a few times. Because this beta chain is a stray read in a library intended to capture alpha chains, its abundance should not be given much weight. The chain couples TRBV20-1 to TRBJ2-7, with a possible D match to TRBD2 (5 bases). V lost 6 bases, J lost 2 bases, and 11 bases lay in between. Germline V gene lookup returns CDR1 DFQATT and CDR2 SNEGSKA (reference sequence). This CDR3 region has 12 residues. The CDR3 region is CSAPAGTYEQYF. The CDR3 DNA reads as TGCAGTGCCCCGGCGGGCACCTACGAGCAGTACTTC.

Notes on this clonotype: The library was prepared for alpha chains; this beta chain is a stray read, so its frequency means little. The V call is TRBV10-1, the J call TRBJ1-1; 9 positions agree with TRBD1. Germline V gene data show CDR1 as WNHNN and CDR2 as SYGVQD (reference sequence). This CDR3 region has 15 residues. J lost 1 base, V lost 3 bases, and 3 bases had no gene match. CDR3 in amino acids: CASSDPGQGNTEAFF. CDR3 in DNA: TGCGCCAGCAGTGACCCGGGACAGGGGAACACTGAAGCTTTCTTT.

In this sample, this clonotype turned up many times. Found in a library prepared for alpha chains, this beta chain is an off-target read, and its abundance has little meaning. CDR3 in DNA: TGTGCCAGCAGCCTTACCGTCGGGGGGGGCTTTGTCGGTGAGCAGTTCTTC. It specifies CASSLTVGGGFVGEQFF. The chain carries TRBV7-8 and TRBJ2-1; 8 positions match TRBD2. Germline trimming cut 5 bases from V and 9 bases from J; bases unmatched to any gene: 18. The CDR3 is 17 amino acids. From germline, CDR1 is SGHVS and CDR2 FQNEAQ.

This clonotype has only a few counts. This beta chain lies outside the target of a library built for alpha chains; its clone size means little. V usage is TRBV29-1 and J usage is TRBJ2-7; 12 bases line up with TRBD1. V lost 4 bases, J lost 7 bases, and 8 bases stayed unmatched. The CDR3 covers 14 residues. Germline lookup yields CDR1 SQVTM and CDR2 ANQGSEA. CDR3 DNA: TGCAGCGTTGGGGCCGGGACAGGGGGCCCGGAGCAGTACTTC. It specifies CSVGAGTGGPEQYF.

With regard to this clonotype: Since it is a stray read in a library aimed at alpha chains, this beta chain has a size that is not meaningful. J is TRBJ1-5 and V is TRBV28; D uncertain. CDR1 is MDHEN and CDR2 is SYDVKM in the germline V gene. Trimming pared 3 bases from V and 6 bases from J, leaving 6 bases between. CDR3 length: 12 residues. In DNA form, the CDR3 reads TGTGCCAGCAGTTTGTTTAGTCAGCCCCAGCATTTT. Protein product: CASSLFSQPQHF. The whole variable domain, filled in from reference TRBV28 and TRBJ1-5, reads DVKVTQSSRYLVKRTGEKVFLECVQDMDHENMFWYRQDPGLGLRLIYFSYDVKMKEKGDIPEGYSVSREKKERFSLILESASTNQTSMYLCASSLFSQPQHFGDGTRLSIL.

Concerning this clonotype itself: The library was built for alpha chains, so this beta chain is an off-target read and its size means little. The chain combines TRBV7-9 with TRBJ1-1; D is uncertain. CDR1 is SEHNR and CDR2 is FQNEAQ in the germline V gene (reference sequence). V lost 6 bases, J lost 1 base, and 9 bases lay in between. The CDR3 extends over 13 amino acids. CDR3 in DNA: TGTGCCAGCAGGCAACAGTCGAACACTGAAGCTTTCTTT. It specifies CASRQQSNTEAFF.

This clonotype was counted many times. Within a library made for alpha chains, this beta chain is off target, and its count is uninformative. The CDR3 is CASSIGTGPETQYF. In DNA, the CDR3 is TGCGCCAGCAGTATCGGGACAGGCCCGGAGACCCAGTACTTC. The chain uses TRBV5-1 and TRBJ2-5; 8 bases are a match to TRBD1. CDR1 SGHRS and CDR2 YFSETQ come from the germline V gene. The CDR3 covers 14 residues. Germline trimming cut 5 bases from V and 5 bases from J; bases unmatched to any gene: 8.

This clonotype was seen a few times. The library was designed around alpha chains, so this beta chain is a stray read whose abundance carries little weight. J is TRBJ2-1 and V is TRBV5-6, with D maybe TRBD2 (7 bases). This CDR3 has 12 residues. Germline V gene sequence: CDR1 SGHDT, CDR2 YYEEEE. V gave up 7 bases and J gave up 7 bases, with 12 bases separating them. For the CDR3, the DNA is TGTGCCAGCGGGGGGGCCTGGAATGAGCAGTTCTTC. This codes for CASGGAWNEQFF.